This record looks at one T cell receptor (beta chain) sequence and its context. The antigen is not known. These data belong to a study of T cells expressing NK-cell markers. A 5'RACE template switching approach incorporating UMIs was used to make TCR beta cDNA. TCRdb reprocessed the 5' RACE reads and reports one entry per CDR3 protein, with no DNA. This table holds about half a million distinct CDR3 sequences. Study-wide points: Specificity for HCMV among expanded NKG2C+ T cell clones was not established.

The length of the CDR3 is 14 residues. Sequenced input: blood T cells: a sorted CD56 or NKG2C T cell subset, CD4+ or CD8+ T cells, or bulk PBMC T cells (not recorded which). The receptor was isolated from a woman aged 45-65 years in good health. The chain carries TRBV12-3 or TRBV12-4 and TRBJ1-1; TCRdb gives TRBD1 as the D gene, but with no DNA this cannot be confirmed. CDR3 region: CASRDRVLNTEAFF.